This TCR beta chain was recovered during a study of tumor and adjacent non-tumor tissue in lung cancer. As for the study in general: Each sample yielded roughly 4.2 million productive TCRbeta reads on average. Whole-study results and caveats: Normal lung showed higher cumulative top 100 clone frequency than tumor.

Germline lookup yields CDR1 DFQATT and CDR2 SNEGSKA (reference sequence). The ends lost 7 bases at V and 6 bases at J; junction bases unmatched: 8. The CDR3 contains 13 residues. The library came from three nested PCR rounds adapted from ARM-PCR protocols. TCRdb called the multiplex PCR reads again in MiXCR, with one record for every CDR3 protein. The sample includes 220,000 or so distinct CDR3 sequences, 70% to 75% of them seen just once. This sample's RNA came from whole unsorted tissue. Donors were chemotherapy-naive, newly diagnosed lung cancer surgical patients in China, August–late 2014. This clonotype was seen a single time. Its antigen remains unknown.

The sample consisted of lung tumor tissue. The clonotype comes from a man in his sixties with non-small cell lung cancer. The chain links TRBV20-1 to TRBJ1-1; 10 bases agree with TRBD1. The CDR3 DNA is TGCAGTGTCGGGACAGGGGCTAACGCTGAAGCTTTCTTT. Protein: CSVGTGANAEAFF.